Presented here are 5 T cell receptor beta chains from one specimen sequenced in a study of blood T cell repertoires in COVID-19. Assay: immunoSEQ multiplex PCR; the TCRdb copy retains only in-frame clones and omits some. Of approximately 46,000 clones detected, about 89% appear once; the ten largest clones hold 6% to 6.5%. The sequencing sample was made of peripheral blood. The receptors come from a man between 65 and 85 years old with active COVID-19.

V and J are TRBV18 and TRBJ1-1; 9 bases line up with TRBD1. The CDR3 spans 15 residues. V was pared by 7 bases and J by 3 bases, with 9 bases of the junction left unmatched. CDR1 is KGHSH, CDR2 LQKENI, per germline. The CDR3 DNA reads TGTGCCAGCTTCCCGGGACAGGGCAGGGACACTGAAGCTTTCTTT. Amino acid sequence: CASFPGQGRDTEAFF.

The V call is TRBV28, the J call TRBJ1-2, with TRBD1 identical over 7 bases. Germline CDR1 MDHEN, CDR2 SYDVKM. The CDR3 runs 14 residues. V lost 5 bases, J lost 2 bases, and 5 bases stayed unmatched. Here the CDR3 reads CASSGTTGNYGYTF. The CDR3 nucleotides are TGTGCCAGCAGTGGGACGACAGGGAACTATGGCTACACCTTC.

This chain joins TRBV9 and TRBJ1-6; 7 bases align to TRBD1. There are 15 residues in the CDR3. Germline values: CDR1 SGDLS, CDR2 YYNGEE. V was pared by 2 bases and J by 11 bases, with 10 bases of the junction left unmatched. This chain's CDR3 is CASSVNGQEITPLHF. The DNA for the CDR3 is TGTGCCAGCAGCGTCAACGGACAGGAAATTACACCCCTCCACTTT.

This chain joins TRBV5-1 and TRBJ1-1, with D possibly being TRBD1 (5 bases). This CDR3 spans 12 amino acids. Trimming shortened V by 4 bases and J by 1 base, and 5 bases separated the two germline ends. Germline CDR1 reads SGHRS; CDR2 reads YFSETQ. The CDR3 reads CASSQGNTEAFF. Here the CDR3 DNA reads TGCGCCAGCAGCCAGGGGAACACTGAAGCTTTCTTT.

The genes are TRBV19 and TRBJ2-7; 7 bases align to TRBD2. Germline lookup yields CDR1 LNHDA and CDR2 SQIVND (reference sequence). This CDR3 is 14 amino acids long. The V and J ends lost 3 bases and 3 bases, in that order; junction bases with no gene match: 5. The CDR3 spells CASSIRLASYEQYF. CDR3 sequence (DNA): TGTGCCAGTAGTATCCGACTAGCTAGCTACGAGCAGTACTTC.